This T cell receptor (beta chain) originates from a study of monozygotic twins with inflammatory bowel disease. Regarding the study as a whole: Added variability in patient repertoires may stem from differing immunosuppressive treatments.

Per sample, reverse transcription was split into eight reactions. With the 5' RACE reads reprocessed, TCRdb shows one record per CDR3 protein and no DNA. The repertoire table contains a few hundred thousand distinct CDR3 sequences. As regards this clonotype: Its specificity is not known.

This CDR3 has 15 residues. CDR1 DFQATT and CDR2 SNEGSKA come from the germline V gene (reference sequence). This rearrangement joins TRBV20-1 to TRBJ2-2; checking the TCRdb D call of TRBD2 is not possible without DNA. The sequencing input was blood. This TCR came from a human donor with ulcerative colitis or Crohn's disease, or a healthy co-twin of an affected twin (not recorded which). The CDR3 loop reads CSARGLVGNTGELFF.